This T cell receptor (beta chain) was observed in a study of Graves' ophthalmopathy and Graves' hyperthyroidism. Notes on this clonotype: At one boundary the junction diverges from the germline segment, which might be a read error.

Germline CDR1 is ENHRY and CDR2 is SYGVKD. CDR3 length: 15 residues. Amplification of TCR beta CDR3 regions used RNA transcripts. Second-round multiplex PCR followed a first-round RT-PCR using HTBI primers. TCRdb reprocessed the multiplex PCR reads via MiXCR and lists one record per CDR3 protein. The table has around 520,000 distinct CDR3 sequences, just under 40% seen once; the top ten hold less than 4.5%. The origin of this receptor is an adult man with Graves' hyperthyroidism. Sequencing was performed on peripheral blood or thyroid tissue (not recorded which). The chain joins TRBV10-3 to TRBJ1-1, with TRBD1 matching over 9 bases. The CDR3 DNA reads TGTGCCAGCAGTGAACCGGGACAGGGGAACACTGAAGCTTTCTTT. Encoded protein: CASSEPGQGNTEAFF.